Listed here is a single T cell receptor beta chain. Method: immunoSEQ multiplex PCR; TCRdb's copy keeps in-frame clones and lacks some. The sample carries approximately 130,000 clones, around 90% recorded once. The data belong to a study of T cell responses to AZD1222 COVID-19 vaccine. Per the germline V gene, CDR1 is MDHEN and CDR2 is SYDVKM. The CDR3 length is 15 residues. Between the trimmed V and J ends, which lost 5 bases and 7 bases, there was a span of 17 bases. This receptor was obtained from an adult who received the AZD1222 COVID-19 vaccine. The sample consisted of peripheral blood, taken 28 days after the second AZD1222 dose. This chain uses TRBV28 with TRBJ1-4; D may be TRBD1 (5 bases). CDR3 in DNA: TGTGCCAGCAGTCGAGCGGGGGGATTAGTTGAAAAACTGTTTTTT. Translated, it gives CASSRAGGLVEKLFF.